The 20 T cell receptor beta chains below were found in one sample sequenced in a study of T-cell reconstitution after alpha-beta-depleted transplantation in children. Unique molecular identifiers were used to barcode this TCRbeta library. TCRdb re-derived calls from the PCR reads in MiXCR, one entry per CDR3 protein. The sample comprises under 250,000 distinct CDR3 sequences, 6.6% of which are singletons, and around 5% rests with the top ten. The sequencing here drew on PBMCs, taken before TCRalphabeta/CD19-depleted stem cell transplant. Receptors originate from a boy younger than 10 with acute lymphoblastic leukemia, due to receive a stem cell transplant.

This clonotype appeared many times. This chain uses TRBV6-6 with TRBJ2-1, with 7 nucleotides matching TRBD1. This CDR3 comprises 12 residues. CDR1 and CDR2 from the germline V gene are MNHNY and SVGAGI (reference sequence). The V segment lost 9 bases and the J segment 5 bases; nucleotides outside the gene matches: 4. CDR3 protein: CASRTGDNEQFF. CDR3 DNA sequence: TGTGCCAGTAGGACAGGAGACAATGAGCAGTTCTTC.

The table lists this clonotype with many counts. The chain employs TRBV5-5 and TRBJ2-5, with no clear D. This CDR3 contains 12 residues. Germline V gene lookup returns CDR1 SGHKS and CDR2 YYEKEE (reference sequence). Trimming stripped 5 bases from V and 5 bases from J, with 10 bases between. The CDR3 is CASSRSAETQYF. CDR3 sequence (DNA): TGTGCCAGCAGTCGTTCTGCGGAGACCCAGTACTTC.

The chain joins TRBV20-1 to TRBJ2-7, with 8 positions matching TRBD1. CDR1 DFQATT and CDR2 SNEGSKA come from the germline V gene (reference sequence). The CDR3 is 15 residues long. Trimming at V came to 3 bases and at J to 0 bases, leaving 7 bases not matched to a gene. CDR3 sequence: CSASFRTGYSYEQYF. DNA of the CDR3: TGCAGTGCTAGTTTTAGGACAGGGTACTCCTACGAGCAGTACTTC.

This clonotype was counted a few times. The J gene is TRBJ2-3, the V gene TRBV30; 9 bases agree with TRBD2. Germline assignment: CDR1 GTSNPN and CDR2 SVGIG (reference sequence). V lost 0 bases and J lost 2; bases outside the gene matches: 3. The CDR3 spans 15 residues. The CDR3 sequence is CAWSVLAGITDTQYF. The DNA of the CDR3 is TGTGCCTGGAGTGTGCTAGCGGGGATCACAGATACGCAGTATTTT.

On this clonotype itself: This may be a read error, as it is one base from a much larger clone. In this CDR3 the conserved last residue, phenylalanine or tryptophan, is missing, so a read error is likely. The DNA is omitted, as the CDR3 cannot be located on it reliably, and the CDR3 follows TCRdb's listing. The chain couples TRBV28 to TRBJ1-4; no DNA check was done on the table's D call, TRBD1. From germline, CDR1 is MDHEN and CDR2 SYDVKM. The CDR3 sequence runs 14 residues, both termini included. CDR3 in amino acids: CASSLLPGQGIRFS.

The V call is TRBV20-1, the J call TRBJ1-1; no clear D gene. This CDR3 region has 13 residues. Trimming took 4 bases from V and 0 from J, leaving 9 bases between them. The V gene's germline CDR1 is DFQATT and CDR2 SNEGSKA (reference sequence). This CDR3 reads CSATWIMNTEAFF. The CDR3 nucleotides are TGCAGTGCTACGTGGATTATGAACACTGAAGCTTTCTTT.

This clonotype came up many times. The chain links TRBV29-1 to TRBJ2-7, with TRBD1 matching 7 bases. This CDR3 is 11 amino acids long. CDR1 SQVTM and CDR2 ANQGSEA come from the germline V gene. Trimming removed 3 bases from V and 12 bases from J; junction bases left unmatched: 8. In DNA form, the CDR3 reads TGCAGCGTTGAGGTAGGGGGCCTTACGTACTTC. Its translation is CSVEVGGLTYF.

The gene calls are TRBV6-2 or TRBV6-3 and TRBJ2-7; a possible D gene is TRBD2 (6 bases). CDR1 MNHEY and CDR2 SVGEGT come from the germline V gene. With 6 bases removed from V and 7 bases from J, the gap between germline ends came to 25 bases. This CDR3 region has 16 residues. Here the CDR3 DNA reads TGTGCCAGCAGCGAATTTTTTACGACTAGGAGAGGGGAGCAGTACTTC. Its protein is CASSEFFTTRRGEQYF.

The sample holds a few counts of this clonotype. The rearrangement uses TRBV20-1 and TRBJ2-7, with TRBD2 matching 13 bases. The V and J ends lost 3 bases and 5 bases, in that order; junction bases with no gene match: 4. Germline lookup yields CDR1 DFQATT and CDR2 SNEGSKA (reference sequence). The CDR3 consists of 14 residues. The CDR3 DNA reads TGCAGTGCTAGGCCACTAGCGGGAGGGCACGAGCAGTACTTC. Translating it yields CSARPLAGGHEQYF.

This clonotype was seen more than once but under ten times. This rearrangement joins TRBV20-1 to TRBJ2-3; 11 nucleotides align to TRBD2. V shed 6 bases and J 1 base; nucleotides not matched to a gene: 9. The CDR3 is 16 amino acids. Looked up from germline, CDR1 is DFQATT and CDR2 is SNEGSKA (reference sequence). The CDR3 coding sequence is TGCAGTGCCCCAGTAAATAGCGGGAGGGGCACAGATACGCAGTATTTT. This codes for CSAPVNSGRGTDTQYF.

Ten or more counts support this clonotype. The rearrangement links TRBV15 to TRBJ2-5; 10 bases agree with TRBD1. The CDR3 is 16 residues long. The germline gives CDR1 LNHNV, CDR2 YYDKDF (reference sequence). The ends lost 1 base at V and 5 bases at J; junction bases unmatched: 7. CDR3 coding DNA: TGTGCCACCAGCAGAGTCGTACGGGACAGGGGTGAGACCCAGTACTTC. This gives the protein CATSRVVRDRGETQYF.

This clonotype was counted ten times or more. V gene TRBV20-1 combines with J gene TRBJ1-4, with TRBD1 as a possible D gene (5 bases). Between the trimmed V and J ends, which lost 5 bases and 0 bases, there was a span of 7 bases. In germline, CDR1 is DFQATT, CDR2 SNEGSKA (reference sequence). The CDR3 totals 13 residues. CDR3 DNA: TGCAGTGCTCCGGGGGCAACTAATGAAAAACTGTTTTTT. Protein product: CSAPGATNEKLFF.

This clonotype was recorded many times. This chain joins TRBV12-3 or TRBV12-4 and TRBJ2-5, with 8 bases aligning to TRBD2. V gave up 6 bases and J gave up 4 bases; unmatched junction bases: 10. CDR3 length: 15 amino acids. CDR3 sequence: CASSRDAGGSETQYF. The CDR3 DNA sequence: TGTGCCAGCAGCCGGGACGCGGGAGGATCAGAGACCCAGTACTTC.

This clonotype was detected a few times. The V gene is TRBV5-1, the J gene TRBJ1-6; D remains unclear. In germline, CDR1 is SGHRS, CDR2 YFSETQ. The length of the CDR3 is 14 residues. Trimming removed 4 bases from V and 10 bases from J, with 15 bases in between. The CDR3 loop is CASSQDIIRSPLHF. DNA of the CDR3: TGCGCCAGCAGCCAGGATATTATACGCTCACCCCTCCACTTT.

This clonotype has ten or more counts. J is TRBJ2-4 and V is TRBV20-1; no reliable D call. Trimming pared 3 bases from V and 6 bases from J, leaving 15 bases between. There are 14 residues in the CDR3. Germline V gene lookup returns CDR1 DFQATT and CDR2 SNEGSKA (reference sequence). The CDR3 DNA sequence: TGCAGTGCTAGGATCTACCACCTGGGAAACATTCAGTACTTC. It codes for CSARIYHLGNIQYF.

Ten or more counts support this clonotype. The V call is TRBV7-9, the J call TRBJ2-3; 9 bases line up with TRBD2. This CDR3 has 17 amino acids. Germline values: CDR1 SEHNR, CDR2 FQNEAQ (reference sequence). V gave up 6 bases and J gave up 0 bases; unmatched junction bases: 10. The CDR3: CASRPLAGPTSTDTQYF. The CDR3 bases are TGTGCCAGCAGACCGCTAGCGGGGCCTACTAGCACAGATACGCAGTATTTT.

V and J are TRBV27 and TRBJ2-2; TRBD2 matches at 9 bases. J lost 5 bases, V lost 2 bases, and 9 bases had no gene match. The CDR3 length is 17 residues. Germline CDR1 and CDR2: MNHEY and SMNVEV (reference sequence). The chain's CDR3 is CASSLPPREGGTGELFF. The CDR3 DNA reads as TGTGCCAGCAGTTTACCTCCGCGGGAGGGAGGTACCGGGGAGCTGTTTTTT.

This clonotype has at least ten counts. One junction end does not reproduce the germline sequence, and a read error may be involved. V is TRBV5-1 and J is TRBJ2-5; unclear D gene. The germline gives CDR1 SGHRS, CDR2 YFSETQ. This CDR3 is built from 12 residues. In DNA form, the CDR3 reads TGTGCCAGCAGCTTGGTTCGGGAGACCCAGTACTTC. Its protein product is CASSLVRETQYF. The full variable domain, in which reference TRBV5-1 and TRBJ2-5 provide the parts outside the CDR3, is KAGVTQTPRYLIKTRGQQVTLSCSPISGHRSVSWYQQTPGQGLQFLFEYFSETQRNKGNFPGRFSGRQFSNSRSEMNVSTLELGDSALYLCASSLVRETQYFGPGTRLLVL.

This sequence joins TRBV20-1 and TRBJ2-5, with 10 bases lining up with TRBD2. The CDR3 length is 13 residues. In germline, CDR1 is DFQATT, CDR2 SNEGSKA (reference sequence). In DNA form, the CDR3 reads TGCTCCTGGACTAGCGGATATCAAGAGACCCAGTACTTC. Encoded protein: CSWTSGYQETQYF.

The rearrangement uses TRBV12-3 or TRBV12-4 and TRBJ2-5; 7 bases line up with TRBD1. After removal of 6 bases from V and 4 bases from J, the junction contained 5 bases not matched to a gene. The CDR3 sequence is 13 residues long. The CDR3 DNA reads TGTGCCAGCAGGACAGGGCAGTTAGAGACCCAGTACTTC. As protein: CASRTGQLETQYF.